The 8 T cell receptor beta chains presented below share a single source sample, sequenced in a study of T cell repertoires in cytomegalovirus infection. TCRdb reprocessed the reads via MiXCR and lists one record per CDR3 protein. Among roughly 860,000 distinct CDR3 sequences listed, over 25% were seen once. Their target antigens are unknown. Here the sequenced sample was cultured CD8+ T cells from PBMCs, taken from culture after CMV antigen stimulation. The receptors were sampled from a human donor in good health (CMV status not recorded). Some clones in this sample may be carry-over from other donors' samples.

This chain connects TRBV10-3 to TRBJ2-7; maybe TRBD1 (5 bases). The germline V gene has CDR1 ENHRY and CDR2 SYGVKD. The CDR3 has 14 residues. Trimming took off 8 bases at V and 5 bases at J, with 19 bases between the two ends. Here the CDR3 DNA reads TGTGCCATCGCCACACAGGTGATGGTTGACGAGCAGTACTTC. Protein sequence: CAIATQVMVDEQYF.

A single count supports this clonotype. The chain couples TRBV2 to TRBJ1-5; 7 bases are shared with TRBD1. The CDR3 is made up of 17 amino acids. Looked up from germline, CDR1 is SNHLY and CDR2 is FYNNEI. J gave up 2 bases and V 0 bases, and 7 bases lay outside the gene matches. The CDR3 loop is CASSEATQGLGNQPQHF. CDR3 nucleotides: TGTGCCAGCAGTGAAGCGACACAGGGGTTAGGCAATCAGCCCCAGCATTTT.

This clonotype turned up a few times. The V call is TRBV27, the J call TRBJ1-4; D uncertain. Germline V CDR1 and CDR2: MNHEY, SMNVEV (reference sequence). V was shortened by 6 bases and J by 5 bases, with 10 bases between the two germline ends. The CDR3 spans 13 residues. The CDR3 sequence is CASRPGNNEKLFF. DNA of the CDR3: TGTGCCAGCAGACCTGGAAACAATGAAAAACTGTTTTTT.

The V call is TRBV28, the J call TRBJ2-3, with 16 bases fitting TRBD2. The V and J ends lost 5 bases and 2 bases, in that order; junction bases with no gene match: 7. The CDR3 extends over 18 amino acids. Per germline, CDR1 MDHEN and CDR2 SYDVKM. CDR3 residues: CASSPGLAGGQDTDTQYF. Written as DNA, the CDR3 is TGTGCCAGCAGTCCGGGACTAGCGGGGGGGCAAGACACAGATACGCAGTATTTT.

This clonotype was detected many times. The chain links TRBV7-2 to TRBJ2-7; maybe TRBD2 (6 bases). V gave up 5 bases and J gave up 3 bases, with 14 bases separating them. CDR3 length: 14 amino acids. CDR1 is SGHTA, CDR2 FQGNSA, per germline. CDR3 residues: CASSHTGVGYEQYF. DNA for the CDR3: TGTGCCAGCAGCCACACGGGGGTTGGCTACGAGCAGTACTTC.

This clonotype has a handful of counts. CDR3 residues: CASSYSGFGVYNEQFF. CDR3 coding DNA: TGTGCCAGCAGTTACTCCGGGTTCGGGGTCTACAATGAGCAGTTCTTC. The chain recombines TRBV6-5 with TRBJ2-1, with D possibly being TRBD2 (5 bases). The CDR3 has 16 residues. Deletions cut 0 bases from V and 3 bases from J, with 12 bases between. CDR1 and CDR2 (germline): MNHEY, SVGAGI.

This clonotype occurred a few times. Here the CDR3 DNA reads TGCGCCAGCAGCCAAGCCCCCCCAGGCCTCGGGACAGGGGGCTACGAGCAGTACTTC. Amino acid sequence: CASSQAPPGLGTGGYEQYF. The V call is TRBV4-1, the J call TRBJ2-7; the match to TRBD1 covers 11 bases. Germline CDR1 and CDR2: MGHRA and YSYEKL. V shed 1 base and J 3 bases; nucleotides not matched to a gene: 14. This CDR3 contains 19 residues.

This clonotype was seen repeatedly, ten times or more. The CDR3 DNA sequence: TGTGCCAGCAGCTTAGATCGGATAGGTTACTCTGGAAACACCATATATTTT. This codes for CASSLDRIGYSGNTIYF. V gene TRBV11-3 combines with J gene TRBJ1-3; no clear D. Germline CDR1 SGHNT, CDR2 YENEEA. Trimming took 0 bases from V and 0 from J, leaving 12 bases between them. The CDR3 is made up of 17 amino acids.